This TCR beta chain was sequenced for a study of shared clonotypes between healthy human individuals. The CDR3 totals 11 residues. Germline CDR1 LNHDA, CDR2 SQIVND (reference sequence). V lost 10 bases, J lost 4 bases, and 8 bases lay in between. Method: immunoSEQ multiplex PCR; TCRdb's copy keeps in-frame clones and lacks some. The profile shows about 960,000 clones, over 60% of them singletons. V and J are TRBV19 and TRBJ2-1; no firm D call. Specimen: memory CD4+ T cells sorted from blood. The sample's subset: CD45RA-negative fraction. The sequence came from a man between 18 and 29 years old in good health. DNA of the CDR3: TGTGCCACCCAGGAATACAATGAGCAGTTCTTC. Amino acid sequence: CATQEYNEQFF.